This TCR beta chain is drawn from a study of T cell responses to AZD1222 COVID-19 vaccine. General study findings and limits: No repertoire was sampled before or during the peak T cell response, only after it. Once two AZD1222 doses were given, Spike-specific TCR breadth and depth went up. There were vaccine-associated CD4 TCRs across spike, dominant at 160-218 and 743-854. Only a handful of AZD1222 recipients tested seropositive at baseline.

This clone is a singleton in its sample. What it binds is not known. Using immunoSEQ multiplex PCR, the repertoire was profiled, and TCRdb retains in-frame clones only, with some absent. The data show some 120,000 clones, 88% seen once. The germline CDR1 and CDR2 sequences are LNHDA and SQIVND (reference sequence). CDR3 length equals 16 residues. V was pared by 5 bases and J by 3 bases, with 14 bases between. The sequence came from an adult in good health. Sequences were derived from peripheral blood, sampled on day 0 of MenACWY control vaccination. The chain recombines TRBV19 with TRBJ2-6, with D perhaps matching TRBD2 (6 bases). CDR3 bases: TGTGCCAGTAGTCCACGGCGGGGTAGTGGGGCCAACGTCCTGACTTTC. It codes for CASSPRRGSGANVLTF.